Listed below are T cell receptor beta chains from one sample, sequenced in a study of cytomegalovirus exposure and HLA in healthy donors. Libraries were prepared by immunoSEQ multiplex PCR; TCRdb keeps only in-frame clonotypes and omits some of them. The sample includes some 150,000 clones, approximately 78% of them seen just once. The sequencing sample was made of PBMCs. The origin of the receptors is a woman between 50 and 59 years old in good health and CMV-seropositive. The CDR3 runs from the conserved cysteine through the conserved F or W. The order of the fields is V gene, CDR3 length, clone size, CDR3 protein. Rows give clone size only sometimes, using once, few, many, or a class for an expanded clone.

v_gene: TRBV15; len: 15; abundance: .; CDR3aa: CATSGSLATPYEQYF
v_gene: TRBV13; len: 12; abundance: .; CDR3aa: CASSHQSYEQYF
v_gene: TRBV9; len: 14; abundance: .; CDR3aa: CASSGARSYNEQFF
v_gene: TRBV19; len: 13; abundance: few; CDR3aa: CASSGEATYGYTF
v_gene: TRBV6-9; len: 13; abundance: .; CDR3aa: CASSYLNTGELFF
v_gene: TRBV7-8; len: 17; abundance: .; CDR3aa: CASSLITGDQGNQPQHF
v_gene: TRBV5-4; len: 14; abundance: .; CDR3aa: CASSTWDRDNEQFF
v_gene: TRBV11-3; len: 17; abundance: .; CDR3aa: CASSLGGSSGGTDTQYF
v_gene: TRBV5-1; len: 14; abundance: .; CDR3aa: CASSLGQGELPQHF
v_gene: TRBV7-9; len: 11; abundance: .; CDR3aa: CSSRNGRRAFF
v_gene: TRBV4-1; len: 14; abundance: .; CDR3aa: CASSLTGSNQPQHF
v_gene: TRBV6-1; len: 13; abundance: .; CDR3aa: CASQQGAGVGYTF
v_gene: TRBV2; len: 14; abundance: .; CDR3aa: CASSAAGPNQPQHF
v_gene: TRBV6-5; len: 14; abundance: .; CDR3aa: CASSYSEPTDTQYF
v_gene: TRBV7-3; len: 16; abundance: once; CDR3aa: CASSPSTSASYNEQFF
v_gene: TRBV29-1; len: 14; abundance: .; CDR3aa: CSVGEPGNTGELFF
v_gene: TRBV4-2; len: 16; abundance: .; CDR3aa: CASSQGVAGGGDTQYF
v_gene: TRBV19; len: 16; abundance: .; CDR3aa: CASSLGGGRTYNEQFF
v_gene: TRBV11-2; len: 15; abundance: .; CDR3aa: CASSLVSGLSYEQYF
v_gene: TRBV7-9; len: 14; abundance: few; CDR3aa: CASSPDRGPEGYTF
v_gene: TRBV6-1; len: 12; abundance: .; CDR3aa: CASSEALLPQHF
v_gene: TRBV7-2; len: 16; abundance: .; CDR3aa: CASSLDSGAGGQPQHF
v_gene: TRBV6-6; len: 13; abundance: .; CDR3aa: CASSYQGSVEQFF
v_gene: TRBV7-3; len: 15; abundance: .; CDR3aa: CASSPGLAGYNEQFF
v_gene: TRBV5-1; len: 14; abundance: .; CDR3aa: CASSLETGNTEAFF
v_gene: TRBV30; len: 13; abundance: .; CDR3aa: CAWSGQGYTEAFF
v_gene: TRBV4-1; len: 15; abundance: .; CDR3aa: CASSRFQGSNQPQHF
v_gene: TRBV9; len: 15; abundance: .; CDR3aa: CASSVAASGTYEQYF
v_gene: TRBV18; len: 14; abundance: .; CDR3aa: CASSPPGQLYEQYF
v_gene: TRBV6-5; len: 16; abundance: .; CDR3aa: CASSYSTGTLQLEQFF